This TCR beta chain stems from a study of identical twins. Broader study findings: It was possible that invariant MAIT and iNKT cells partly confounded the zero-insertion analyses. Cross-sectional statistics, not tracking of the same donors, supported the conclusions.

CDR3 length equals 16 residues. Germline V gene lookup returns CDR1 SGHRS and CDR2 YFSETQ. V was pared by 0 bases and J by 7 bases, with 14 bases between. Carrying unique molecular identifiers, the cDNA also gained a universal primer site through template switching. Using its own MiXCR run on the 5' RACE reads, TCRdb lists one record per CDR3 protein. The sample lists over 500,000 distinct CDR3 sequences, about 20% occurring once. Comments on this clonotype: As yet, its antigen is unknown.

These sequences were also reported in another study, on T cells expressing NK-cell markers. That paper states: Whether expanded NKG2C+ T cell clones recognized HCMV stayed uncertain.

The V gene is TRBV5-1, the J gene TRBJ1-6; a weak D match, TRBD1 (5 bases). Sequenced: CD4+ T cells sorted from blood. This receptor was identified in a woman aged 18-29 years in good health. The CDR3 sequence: CASSLAVGTSNSPLHF. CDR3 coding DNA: TGCGCCAGCAGCTTGGCCGTGGGGACTTCCAATTCACCCCTCCACTTT.